This passage covers 32 T cell receptor beta chains from one sample sequenced in a study of blood T cell repertoires in COVID-19. The protocol was immunoSEQ multiplex PCR, while the TCRdb copy is restricted to in-frame clones and leaves out a portion. The sample consists of about 55,000 clones, about four fifths of them appearing once. The sequenced sample was peripheral blood. The receptors derive from a human donor in a cohort sampled during active or convalescent COVID-19.

The chain carries TRBV6-5 and TRBJ2-5, with a possible D match to TRBD1 (5 bases). The CDR3 sequence is 13 residues long. V lost 7 bases and J 7 bases, leaving 16 bases between the germline ends. Germline V lookup: CDR1 MNHEY, CDR2 SVGAGI. The CDR3 DNA follows: TGTGCCAGCACCCCAGGGTGGTTGGGGACCCAGTACTTC. This translates into CASTPGWLGTQYF.

This clone was observed a handful of times. This chain joins TRBV5-4 and TRBJ1-4; a weak D match, TRBD1 (5 bases). Germline CDR1 and CDR2: SGHNT and YYREEE (reference sequence). Trimming left V 4 bases short and J 7 bases short, with 5 bases between. The CDR3 is 11 amino acids. The CDR3 here is CASSQGEKLFF. The CDR3 region has the DNA TGTGCCAGCAGCCAGGGTGAAAAACTGTTTTTT.

At least ten counts were recorded for this clone. The V and J genes are TRBV14 and TRBJ2-5, with TRBD2 identical over 8 bases. The CDR3 runs to 17 residues. With 2 bases clipped from V and 5 bases from J, the junction kept 13 bases outside the gene matches. The germline V gene encodes CDR1 SGHDN and CDR2 FVKESK. CDR3 amino acids: CASSQFAGGLPMETQYF. In nucleotides, the CDR3 is TGTGCCAGCAGCCAATTTGCGGGGGGCCTCCCGATGGAGACCCAGTACTTC.

This chain joins TRBV5-6 and TRBJ1-1; 8 nucleotides align to TRBD1. CDR3 length: 14 amino acids. Germline CDR1 is SGHDT and CDR2 is YYEEEE. V lost 3 bases and J lost 4; bases outside the gene matches: 5. The CDR3 here is CASSSPDRGTEAFF. The CDR3 nucleotides are TGTGCCAGCAGCTCGCCTGACAGGGGCACTGAAGCTTTCTTT.

The genes are TRBV2 and TRBJ1-1; D gene unclear. V lost 8 bases and J 8 bases, leaving 15 bases between the germline ends. Germline values: CDR1 SNHLY, CDR2 FYNNEI. This CDR3 region has 12 residues. CDR3 in amino acids: CASREVVLEAFF. Written as DNA, the CDR3 is TGTGCCAGCCGGGAGGTGGTACTAGAAGCTTTCTTT.

The V call is TRBV7-9, the J call TRBJ1-1, with TRBD1 matching 10 bases. Germline V gene sequence: CDR1 SEHNR, CDR2 FQNEAQ (reference sequence). This CDR3 comprises 16 residues. The trim removed 5 bases at V and 5 bases at J, leaving 11 bases unmatched. The CDR3 spells CASSPTLTGGGTEAFF. CDR3 DNA: TGTGCCAGCAGCCCAACTCTGACAGGGGGCGGAACTGAAGCTTTCTTT.

The CDR3 loop is CASSIRLAGSQETQYF. As DNA, the CDR3 is TGTGCCAGTAGTATTCGACTAGCGGGGTCACAAGAGACCCAGTACTTC. This chain joins TRBV19 and TRBJ2-5; the match to TRBD2 covers 11 bases. The germline gives CDR1 LNHDA, CDR2 SQIVND (reference sequence). This CDR3 comprises 16 residues. V lost 3 bases to trimming and J lost 2 bases; unmatched junction nucleotides: 5.

The chain recombines TRBV6-5 with TRBJ2-2; possibly TRBD2 for D (6 bases). Per the germline V gene, CDR1 is MNHEY and CDR2 is SVGAGI. V gave up 5 bases and J gave up 3 bases, with 10 bases separating them. There are 14 residues in the CDR3. The CDR3 spells CASSRDWDTGELFF. The CDR3 coding sequence is TGTGCCAGCAGTAGGGACTGGGACACCGGGGAGCTGTTTTTT.

The chain is built from TRBV6-6 and TRBJ2-1; 11 bases match TRBD2. Germline lookup yields CDR1 MNHNY and CDR2 SVGAGI (reference sequence). This CDR3 contains 18 residues. V shed 5 bases, J shed 0 bases, and the junction held 9 bases outside the gene matches. The CDR3 spells CASSPLAGGASSYNEQFF. The CDR3 coding sequence is TGTGCCAGCAGTCCTCTAGCGGGGGGCGCTAGCTCCTACAATGAGCAGTTCTTC.

The CDR3 loop reads CASSLADTQETQYF. In DNA, the CDR3 is TGTGCCAGCAGTTTAGCGGACACTCAAGAGACCCAGTACTTC. The rearrangement links TRBV27 to TRBJ2-5; maybe TRBD1 (5 bases). The ends were cut back, 2 bases at V and 2 bases at J, with 9 bases in the middle. This CDR3 has 14 residues. CDR1 and CDR2 (germline): MNHEY, SMNVEV (reference sequence).

V gene TRBV19 combines with J gene TRBJ1-4; D is perhaps TRBD1 (6 bases). The CDR3 loop spans 15 amino acids. Germline V lookup: CDR1 LNHDA, CDR2 SQIVND (reference sequence). V lost 3 bases and J lost 4, with 12 bases in between. CDR3 sequence (DNA): TGTGCCAGTAGTATGGACAGCAGGAGTAATGAAAAACTGTTTTTT. Its translation is CASSMDSRSNEKLFF.

This chain connects TRBV3-1 (or the pseudogene TRBV3-2) to TRBJ1-6; maybe TRBD1 (5 bases). In germline, CDR1 is LGHDT, CDR2 YNNKEL (reference sequence). V lost 3 bases, J lost 5 bases, and 8 bases lay in between. CDR3 size: 14 residues. The CDR3 region has the DNA TGTGCCAGCAGCCAGGGGCACAATAATTCACCCCTCCACTTT. It translates to CASSQGHNNSPLHF.

The chain links TRBV7-2 to TRBJ1-1; 8 nucleotides line up with TRBD1. This CDR3 has 14 residues. Germline CDR1 is SGHTA and CDR2 is FQGNSA. J gave up 8 bases and V 4 bases, and 9 bases lay outside the gene matches. The CDR3: CASSYSQGAKEAFF. DNA of the CDR3: TGTGCCAGCAGCTATAGCCAGGGGGCCAAGGAAGCTTTCTTT.

DNA for the CDR3: TGCAGCGTTCTGGGACTAGCGGGGAGCACAGATACGCAGTATTTT. This translates into CSVLGLAGSTDTQYF. This rearrangement joins TRBV29-1 to TRBJ2-3; TRBD2 aligns across 13 bases. CDR1 and CDR2 (germline): SQVTM, ANQGSEA. V was pared by 5 bases and J by 0 bases, with 2 bases of the junction left unmatched. CDR3 length: 15 residues.

This clone was detected only a few times. The rearrangement joins TRBV6-5 to TRBJ2-7, with a possible D match to TRBD2 (5 bases). Trimming left V 0 bases short and J 4 bases short, with 13 bases between. Germline CDR1 and CDR2: MNHEY and SVGAGI. There are 15 residues in the CDR3. The CDR3 loop reads CASSYSTGLGYEQYF. The CDR3 bases are TGTGCCAGCAGTTACTCGACGGGGTTGGGTTACGAGCAGTACTTC.

V is TRBV7-9 and J is TRBJ2-1, with D perhaps matching TRBD2 (6 bases). Trimming removed 4 bases from V and 8 bases from J, with 12 bases in between. Germline V gives CDR1 SEHNR, CDR2 FQNEAQ (reference sequence). There are 13 residues in the CDR3. CDR3 bases: TGTGCCAGCAGCTCCCAGACTAGTTATGAGCAGTTCTTC. This gives the protein CASSSQTSYEQFF.

The V call is TRBV5-1, the J call TRBJ2-2; D possibly corresponds to TRBD1 (6 bases). Deletions cut 1 base from V and 3 bases from J, with 10 bases between. The germline CDR1 and CDR2 sequences are SGHRS and YFSETQ. The CDR3 consists of 15 residues. In DNA form, the CDR3 reads TGCGCCAGCAGCTTGAGGGACACCTACACCGGGGAGCTGTTTTTT. The encoded protein is CASSLRDTYTGELFF.

This clone was detected a few times. The V call is TRBV15, the J call TRBJ2-6; tentative D call: TRBD2 (6 bases). The CDR3 totals 15 residues. Germline CDR1 LNHNV, CDR2 YYDKDF (reference sequence). Trimming left V 7 bases short and J 0 bases short, with 10 bases between. The chain's CDR3 is CATTAGSSGANVLTF. DNA of the CDR3: TGTGCCACCACCGCGGGGAGCTCTGGGGCCAACGTCCTGACTTTC.

The gene calls are TRBV6-2 or TRBV6-3 and TRBJ2-3, with 8 bases identical to TRBD2. CDR1 MNHEY and CDR2 SVGEGT come from the germline V gene. CDR3 length equals 15 residues. Trimming took 4 bases from V and 2 from J; bases not matched to a gene: 5. In DNA form, the CDR3 reads TGTGCCAGCAGTTCTCGGGGGGGGTCCACAGATACGCAGTATTTT. Its translation is CASSSRGGSTDTQYF.

The CDR3 sequence is CASSLSGTGAYEQYF. The CDR3 region has the DNA TGTGCCAGCAGCTTATCCGGGACAGGGGCCTACGAGCAGTACTTC. This chain links TRBV7-2 with TRBJ2-7; 10 nucleotides align to TRBD1. The CDR3 is 15 amino acids. Germline V gene sequence: CDR1 SGHTA, CDR2 FQGNSA. V shed 2 bases, J shed 2 bases, and the junction held 3 bases outside the gene matches.

J is TRBJ1-6 and V is TRBV19, with 10 bases matching TRBD1. The CDR3 loop spans 15 amino acids. CDR1 is LNHDA, CDR2 SQIVND, per germline (reference sequence). With 3 bases clipped from V and 8 bases from J, the junction kept 4 bases outside the gene matches. The CDR3 DNA is TGTGCCAGTAGTATTGGGACAGGGGTTGATTCACCCCTCCACTTT. Translation gives CASSIGTGVDSPLHF.

The chain recombines TRBV11-2 with TRBJ1-2; 8 bases match TRBD1. Germline lookup yields CDR1 SGHAT and CDR2 FQNNGV. This CDR3 has 13 residues. Germline trimming cut 5 bases from V and 5 bases from J; bases unmatched to any gene: 4. The CDR3 nucleotides are TGTGCCAGCAGCCCGGACAGGGAGTATGGCTACACCTTC. It translates to CASSPDREYGYTF.

This clone turned up a few times. The chain employs TRBV4-3 and TRBJ2-2; 10 bases align to TRBD2. This CDR3 has 16 amino acids. Looked up from germline, CDR1 is LGHNA and CDR2 is YSLEER. Trimming cost V 1 base and J 6 bases; bases outside gene matches: 5. CDR3 DNA: TGCGCCAGCAGCCAAGGGGCTAGCGGGGGTCCCGGGGAGCTGTTTTTT. It yields the protein CASSQGASGGPGELFF.

This clone was counted a few times. At the DNA level, this CDR3 is encoded by other sequences in the same sample as well. The J gene is TRBJ2-7, the V gene TRBV20-1; D possibly corresponds to TRBD1 (6 bases). Germline V gene data show CDR1 as DFQATT and CDR2 as SNEGSKA (reference sequence). The CDR3 runs to 11 residues. Trimming pared 2 bases from V and 4 bases from J, leaving 6 bases between. For the CDR3, the DNA is TGCAGTGCTAGACAGGGGTACGAGCAGTACTTC. Protein sequence: CSARQGYEQYF.

The gene calls are TRBV5-4 and TRBJ2-7, with 9 bases fitting TRBD1. V gave up 6 bases and J gave up 1 base; unmatched junction bases: 5. Germline V lookup: CDR1 SGHNT, CDR2 YYREEE (reference sequence). The CDR3 is 14 amino acids. The CDR3 here is CASILTGGSYEQYF. CDR3 nucleotide sequence: TGTGCCAGCATTCTGACAGGGGGATCCTACGAGCAGTACTTC.

The V gene is TRBV6-2 or TRBV6-3, the J gene TRBJ2-7, with D perhaps matching TRBD1 (6 bases). CDR3 length: 14 residues. Trimming cost V 4 bases and J 4 bases, with 14 bases left between them. Germline V lookup: CDR1 MNHEY, CDR2 SVGEGT. In nucleotides, the CDR3 is TGTGCCAGCAGTTTTTTAGGGGGACATTACGAGCAGTACTTC. This codes for CASSFLGGHYEQYF.

The chain recombines TRBV6-6 with TRBJ2-5, with a possible D match to TRBD2 (7 bases). The V end lost 0 bases, the J end lost 2 bases, and 13 bases lay between the germline ends. CDR1 is MNHNY and CDR2 is SVGAGI in the germline V gene (reference sequence). CDR3 length equals 16 residues. CDR3 amino acids: CASSYSTRGGQETQYF. DNA for the CDR3: TGTGCCAGCAGTTACTCTACCAGGGGAGGGCAAGAGACCCAGTACTTC.

The CDR3 protein is CASKRTGFSGQPQHF. CDR3 DNA sequence: TGTGCCAGCAAAAGGACGGGATTCAGCGGGCAGCCCCAGCATTTT. The chain uses TRBV2 and TRBJ1-5; D unclear. This CDR3 is 15 amino acids long. The germline gives CDR1 SNHLY, CDR2 FYNNEI. V was clipped by 7 bases and J by 7 bases, with 20 bases between them.

J is TRBJ1-5 and V is TRBV25-1, with TRBD1 identical over 8 bases. The CDR3 runs to 14 residues. J gave up 5 bases and V 6 bases, and 6 bases lay outside the gene matches. In germline, CDR1 is MGHDK, CDR2 SYGVNS. The CDR3 is CASSPDRADQPQHF. The CDR3 nucleotides read TGTGCCAGCAGCCCGGACAGGGCCGATCAGCCCCAGCATTTT.

The rearrangement uses TRBV20-1 and TRBJ1-2, with D possibly TRBD1 on 6 matching bases. The CDR3 sequence is 11 residues long. Germline V gene sequence: CDR1 DFQATT, CDR2 SNEGSKA (reference sequence). Trimming shortened V by 4 bases and J by 6 bases, and 9 bases separated the two germline ends. The CDR3 loop is CSAIQGNGYTF. CDR3 bases: TGCAGTGCTATACAGGGTAATGGCTACACCTTC.

This clone was observed a single time. The genes are TRBV27 and TRBJ1-1; D is perhaps TRBD1 (6 bases). Germline V gives CDR1 MNHEY, CDR2 SMNVEV (reference sequence). The CDR3 is 13 amino acids. V lost 2 bases and J lost 9, with 13 bases in between. Here the CDR3 DNA reads TGTGCCAGCAGTTTAAACGGGGGGCAGAAAGCTTTCTTT. This translates into CASSLNGGQKAFF.

The chain recombines TRBV4-3 with TRBJ2-1; perhaps TRBD2 as D (5 bases). Germline V CDR1 and CDR2: LGHNA, YSLEER. Trimming removed 0 bases at V and 4 bases at J, with 13 bases between. The CDR3 has 16 amino acids. The CDR3 nucleotides read TGCGCCAGCAGCCAAGACAGAGCGGCCCAATACAATGAGCAGTTCTTC. Translated: CASSQDRAAQYNEQFF.